These 23 T cell receptor beta chains came from one sample sequenced in a study of cytomegalovirus exposure and HLA in healthy donors. The PCR contained 60 Vbeta and 13 Jbeta primers. The method was immunoSEQ multiplex PCR; TCRdb's version includes in-frame clones alone and lacks a portion of them. The sample has around 140,000 clones; roughly 73% are singletons. The specimen was PBMCs. The receptors were sampled from a male donor in good health and CMV-seronegative.

The chain uses TRBV7-2 and TRBJ2-7; perhaps TRBD2 as D (6 bases). The CDR3 sequence is 16 residues long. CDR1 and CDR2 (germline): SGHTA, FQGNSA. V shed 6 bases and J shed 2 bases, with 20 bases lying between them. The CDR3 spells CASRGGHLLSPYEQYF. CDR3 DNA: TGTGCCAGCAGGGGAGGACATCTCTTATCCCCCTACGAGCAGTACTTC. Supplemented by reference TRBV7-2 and TRBJ2-7, the full variable domain reads GAGVSQSPSNKVTEKGKDVELRCDPISGHTALYWYRQSLGQGLEFLIYFQGNSAPDKSGLPSDRFSAERTGGSVSTLTIQRTQQEDSAVYLCASRGGHLLSPYEQYFGPGTRLTVT.

About this clone: This CDR3 is also generated by other DNA sequences in the sample. This chain uses TRBV5-1 with TRBJ2-2, with a weak D call TRBD1 (6 bases). The CDR3 has 15 amino acids. V shed 0 bases and J shed 0 bases, with 6 bases lying between them. The germline CDR1 and CDR2 sequences are SGHRS and YFSETQ. The CDR3 loop reads CASSLGTANTGELFF. The CDR3 DNA is TGCGCCAGCAGCTTGGGGACAGCGAACACCGGGGAGCTGTTTTTT.

The rearrangement uses TRBV6-5 and TRBJ2-7; 8 bases line up with TRBD1. The V segment lost 2 bases and the J segment 3 bases; nucleotides outside the gene matches: 3. The CDR3 has 14 residues. Germline CDR1 MNHEY, CDR2 SVGAGI. CDR3 loop: CASSYRTGNYEQYF. The CDR3 DNA sequence: TGTGCCAGCAGTTACCGGACAGGGAACTACGAGCAGTACTTC.

The chain combines TRBV6-4 with TRBJ2-1, with D perhaps TRBD2 (7 bases). This CDR3 comprises 15 residues. CDR1 is MRHNA and CDR2 is SNTAGT in the germline V gene. Trimming left V 4 bases short and J 3 bases short, with 13 bases between. CDR3 loop: CASSGEGENYNEQFF. The CDR3 nucleotides read TGTGCCAGCAGTGGGGAGGGGGAGAACTACAATGAGCAGTTCTTC.

This chain uses TRBV5-1 with TRBJ2-3; possibly TRBD1 for D (5 bases). Germline CDR1 and CDR2: SGHRS and YFSETQ. Trimming stripped 3 bases from V and 4 bases from J, with 9 bases between. CDR3 length: 13 amino acids. The CDR3 bases are TGCGCCAGCAGCTCCCAGGGTCCAGATACGCAGTATTTT. It codes for CASSSQGPDTQYF. The variable domain in full, with the rest retrieved from reference TRBV5-1 and TRBJ2-3, is KAGVTQTPRYLIKTRGQQVTLSCSPISGHRSVSWYQQTPGQGLQFLFEYFSETQRNKGNFPGRFSGRQFSNSRSEMNVSTLELGDSALYLCASSSQGPDTQYFGPGTRLTVL.

The CDR3 protein is CASSYPSGGGKDEQFF. DNA for the CDR3: TGTGCCAGCAGTTACCCTAGCGGGGGAGGAAAGGATGAGCAGTTCTTC. The chain has TRBV6-5 and TRBJ2-1, with 10 nucleotides matching TRBD2. CDR3 size: 16 residues. Unmatched junction bases numbered 9, after V lost 2 bases and J lost 8 bases. The germline V gene has CDR1 MNHEY and CDR2 SVGAGI.

This clone was detected only a few times. The CDR3 bases are TGTGCCAGCAGCTGGGGACAACCCAATGAGCAGTTCTTC. Its translation: CASSWGQPNEQFF. This chain joins TRBV5-6 and TRBJ2-1; a possible D gene is TRBD1 (6 bases). CDR3 size: 13 residues. Trimming left V 3 bases short and J 6 bases short, with 10 bases between. Germline assignment: CDR1 SGHDT and CDR2 YYEEEE.

This clone was seen just once. The chain links TRBV5-1 to TRBJ2-1, with 8 positions matching TRBD2. The CDR3 runs to 16 residues. CDR1 and CDR2 from the germline V gene are SGHRS and YFSETQ. With V trimmed by 7 bases and J by 5 bases, 14 bases remained unmatched. CDR3 protein: CASGRTAGTSNNEQFF. The DNA of the CDR3 is TGCGCCAGCGGACGGACAGCCGGGACTAGTAACAATGAGCAGTTCTTC.

The V call is TRBV9, the J call TRBJ2-5; 12 bases agree with TRBD2. V lost 4 bases to trimming and J lost 5 bases; unmatched junction nucleotides: 3. This CDR3 is built from 14 residues. CDR1 is SGDLS and CDR2 is YYNGEE in the germline V gene. In DNA form, the CDR3 reads TGTGCCAGCAGCTCAGGACTAGCGGGGGAGACCCAGTACTTC. This codes for CASSSGLAGETQYF.

CDR3 amino acids: CASSDYTGTATSDQPQHF. In DNA form, the CDR3 reads TGTGCCAGCAGTGACTACACCGGGACAGCAACAAGCGATCAGCCCCAGCATTTT. The chain links TRBV6-4 to TRBJ1-5; 7 positions match TRBD1. The CDR3 length is 18 residues. Germline CDR1 is MRHNA and CDR2 is SNTAGT. V lost 1 base to trimming and J lost 5 bases; unmatched junction nucleotides: 14.

The chain is built from TRBV6-4 and TRBJ2-1, with 11 bases fitting TRBD2. Per the germline V gene, CDR1 is MRHNA and CDR2 is SNTAGT. This CDR3 has 15 amino acids. V dropped 6 bases and J dropped 6; count of bases not matched to a gene: 7. DNA of the CDR3: TGTGCCAGCAGGATAGCGGGGGGGCCATTCAATGAGCAGTTCTTC. The encoded protein is CASRIAGGPFNEQFF.

The gene calls are TRBV25-1 and TRBJ2-3; 8 bases agree with TRBD2. Trimming took 6 bases from V and 6 from J; bases not matched to a gene: 5. The CDR3 loop spans 13 amino acids. Germline lookup yields CDR1 MGHDK and CDR2 SYGVNS. CDR3 sequence (DNA): TGTGCCAGCAGGCTCGGGGGGGCGGATACGCAGTATTTT. Its protein is CASRLGGADTQYF.

The chain has TRBV4-3 and TRBJ1-3; D remains ambiguous. Germline-derived CDR1 and CDR2 are LGHNA and YSLEER. Trimming stripped 2 bases from V and 4 bases from J, with 3 bases between. CDR3 length equals 12 residues. CDR3 coding DNA: TGCGCCAGCAGCCAACAAGGAAACACCATATATTTT. This sequence encodes CASSQQGNTIYF.

V and J are TRBV6-6 and TRBJ1-4, with a weak D call TRBD1 (6 bases). This CDR3 is built from 14 residues. Germline values: CDR1 MNHNY, CDR2 SVGAGI (reference sequence). V was clipped by 4 bases and J by 6 bases, with 12 bases between them. CDR3 loop: CASSSGRGDEKLFF. The CDR3 bases are TGTGCCAGCAGTTCCGGCAGGGGCGATGAAAAACTGTTTTTT.

This clone was counted a few times. The chain uses TRBV19 and TRBJ2-1; no clear D gene. Deletions cut 0 bases from V and 5 bases from J, with 5 bases between. This CDR3 contains 13 residues. The V gene's germline CDR1 is LNHDA and CDR2 SQIVND (reference sequence). The CDR3 DNA reads as TGTGCCAGTAGTATAGATCCCGACAATGAGCAGTTCTTC. Translating gives CASSIDPDNEQFF. The full variable domain, in which reference TRBV19 and TRBJ2-1 provide the parts outside the CDR3, is DGGITQSPKYLFRKEGQNVTLSCEQNLNHDAMYWYRQDPGQGLRLIYYSQIVNDFQKGDIAEGYSVSREKKESFPLTVTSAQKNPTAFYLCASSIDPDNEQFFGPGTRLTVL.

The CDR3 DNA sequence: TGTGCCAGCAGACGGGACAGAGGAGACGAAAAACTGTTTTTT. Amino acids: CASRRDRGDEKLFF. The chain recombines TRBV7-2 with TRBJ1-4, with 7 bases matching TRBD1. This CDR3 spans 14 amino acids. Unmatched junction bases numbered 9, after V lost 6 bases and J lost 8 bases. The germline V gene encodes CDR1 SGHTA and CDR2 FQGNSA.

The V gene is TRBV7-2, the J gene TRBJ2-1, with D possibly TRBD2 on 6 matching bases. There are 13 residues in the CDR3. V shed 5 bases and J shed 9 bases, with 14 bases lying between them. Germline V lookup: CDR1 SGHTA, CDR2 FQGNSA. CDR3 nucleotides: TGTGCCAGCAGCCTAAACATGGGGGGTGAGCAGTTCTTC. Protein: CASSLNMGGEQFF.

This chain connects TRBV4-1 to TRBJ1-6; TRBD1 is a possible D gene (5 bases). Germline CDR1 reads MGHRA; CDR2 reads YSYEKL. This CDR3 contains 17 residues. The V end was cut by 0 bases, the J end by 3 bases, with 12 bases between. CDR3 amino acids: CASSQDGGGFYNSPLHF. In DNA form, the CDR3 reads TGCGCCAGCAGCCAAGATGGGGGGGGTTTCTATAATTCACCCCTCCACTTT.

This chain joins TRBV10-3 and TRBJ1-6, with D possibly being TRBD1 (5 bases). The V end was cut by 0 bases, the J end by 9 bases, with 9 bases between. CDR1 ENHRY and CDR2 SYGVKD come from the germline V gene. CDR3 length equals 14 residues. The CDR3 coding sequence is TGTGCCATCAGTGAGTCCACAGGACGTTCACCCCTCCACTTT. Its protein is CAISESTGRSPLHF.

In its sample, this clone was seen once. This chain links TRBV11-2 with TRBJ2-7, with 10 bases matching TRBD1. Germline V gene data show CDR1 as SGHAT and CDR2 as FQNNGV. V dropped 4 bases and J dropped 5; count of bases not matched to a gene: 2. The CDR3 is 13 residues long. CDR3 bases: TGTGCCAGCAGCTCAGGGACAGGGGACGAGCAGTACTTC. Translating it yields CASSSGTGDEQYF.

CDR3 in DNA: TGCGCCAGCAGCCGAGTGTACACAGATACGCAGTATTTT. Its translation is CASSRVYTDTQYF. The rearrangement links TRBV4-3 to TRBJ2-3; no definite D call. V was cut by 4 bases and J by 2 bases, with 7 bases left in between. This CDR3 contains 13 residues. Germline values: CDR1 LGHNA, CDR2 YSLEER.

The chain uses TRBV10-3 and TRBJ1-2, with D tentatively TRBD1 (5 bases). The CDR3 loop spans 15 amino acids. CDR1 is ENHRY and CDR2 is SYGVKD in the germline V gene. Trimming took 0 bases from V and 0 from J, leaving 8 bases between them. CDR3 loop: CAISESAGSNYGYTF. CDR3 nucleotides: TGTGCCATCAGTGAGTCGGCAGGGTCTAACTATGGCTACACCTTC.

The rearrangement joins TRBV6-6 to TRBJ2-7; 7 bases are a match to TRBD1. In germline, CDR1 is MNHNY, CDR2 SVGAGI (reference sequence). Losses at the gene ends were 6 bases for V and 2 bases for J; bases not matched to a gene: 7. The length of the CDR3 is 14 residues. The CDR3 region is CASRPQGHTYEQYF. Written as DNA, the CDR3 is TGTGCCAGCAGGCCACAGGGGCATACCTACGAGCAGTACTTC.